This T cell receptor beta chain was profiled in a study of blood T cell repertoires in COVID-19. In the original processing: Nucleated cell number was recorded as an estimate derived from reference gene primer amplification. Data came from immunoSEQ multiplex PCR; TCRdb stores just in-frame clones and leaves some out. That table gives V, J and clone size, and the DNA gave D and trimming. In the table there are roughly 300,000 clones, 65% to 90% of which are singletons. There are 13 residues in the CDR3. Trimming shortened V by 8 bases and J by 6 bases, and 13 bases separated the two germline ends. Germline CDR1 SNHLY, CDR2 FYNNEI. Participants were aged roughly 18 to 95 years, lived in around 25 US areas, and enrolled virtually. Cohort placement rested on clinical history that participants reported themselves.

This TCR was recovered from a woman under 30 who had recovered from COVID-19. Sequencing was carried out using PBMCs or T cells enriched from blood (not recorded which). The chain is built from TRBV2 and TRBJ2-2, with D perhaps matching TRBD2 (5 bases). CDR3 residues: CASLGSGPGELFF. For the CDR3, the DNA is TGTGCCAGCCTCGGCAGCGGACCCGGGGAGCTGTTTTTT.